The 2 T cell receptor beta chains below come from one sample, sequenced in a study of CD8 T cells in Susac syndrome. An amount of RNA that ranged from roughly 0.5 to 1 ug was reverse transcribed with random hexamers. TCRdb recomputed calls from the immunoSEQ multiplex PCR reads with MiXCR, one row per CDR3 protein. The sample records about 200,000 distinct CDR3 sequences, roughly 90% being singletons. Sequenced: CD4+ T cells from PBMCs. These receptors were obtained from a human donor with Susac syndrome.

The gene calls are TRBV7-2 and TRBJ2-5, with no clear D. CDR3 length: 12 residues. The V end lost 5 bases, the J end lost 8 bases, and 12 bases lay between the germline ends. The germline V gene encodes CDR1 SGHTA and CDR2 FQGNSA. The CDR3 is CASSKPGSTQYF. The CDR3 DNA is TGTGCCAGCAGCAAACCGGGCTCAACCCAGTACTTC.

The chain joins TRBV27 to TRBJ2-5; D remains ambiguous. V lost 0 bases, J lost 5 bases, and 13 bases lay in between. This CDR3 has 15 amino acids. Germline CDR1 reads MNHEY; CDR2 reads SMNVEV (reference sequence). CDR3 protein: CASSLSRTARETQYF. For the CDR3, the DNA is TGTGCCAGCAGTTTATCGCGGACCGCCAGGGAGACCCAGTACTTC.